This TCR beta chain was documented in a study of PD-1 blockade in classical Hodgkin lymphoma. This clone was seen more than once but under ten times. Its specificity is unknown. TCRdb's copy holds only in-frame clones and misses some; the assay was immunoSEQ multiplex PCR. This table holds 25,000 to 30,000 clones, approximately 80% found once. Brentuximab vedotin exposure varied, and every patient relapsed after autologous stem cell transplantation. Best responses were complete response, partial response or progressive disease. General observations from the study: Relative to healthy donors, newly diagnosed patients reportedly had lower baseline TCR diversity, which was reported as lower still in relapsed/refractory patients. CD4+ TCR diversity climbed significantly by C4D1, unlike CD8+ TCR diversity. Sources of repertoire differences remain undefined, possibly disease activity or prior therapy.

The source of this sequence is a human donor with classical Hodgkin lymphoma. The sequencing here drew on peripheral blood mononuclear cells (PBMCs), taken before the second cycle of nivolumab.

The CDR3 DNA reads TGTGCCTGGATAGCAGGACTGCAGAACACTGAAGCTTTCTTT. It translates to CAWIAGLQNTEAFF. The J gene is TRBJ1-1, the V gene TRBV30; D gene ambiguous. The CDR3 has 14 amino acids. The germline CDR1 and CDR2 sequences are GTSNPN and SVGIG (reference sequence). The V end lost 4 bases, the J end lost 1 base, and 13 bases lay between the germline ends. The whole variable domain, filled in from reference TRBV30 and TRBJ1-1, reads SQTIHQWPATLVQPVGSPLSLECTVEGTSNPNLYWYRQAAGRGLQLLFYSVGIGQISSEVPQNLSASRPQDRQFILSSKKLLLSDSGFYLCAWIAGLQNTEAFFGQGTRLTVV.